This entry concerns a single T cell receptor (beta chain). Its antigen is unknown. This record comes from a study of shared clonotypes between healthy human individuals. Study information: Each donor contributed plates that comprised three CD4 naive, three CD4 memory, two CD8 naive and one CD8 memory. Whole-study results and caveats: Read depth was anticipated to influence clonotype sharing among donors.

CD4+ cell separation produced CD45RA+ naive and CD45RA-negative memory subsets. The data were produced by immunoSEQ multiplex PCR, yet TCRdb's version contains in-frame clones alone and is incomplete. The sample contains some 1.4 million clones, approximately 96% of which appear only once. The V gene lost 4 bases and the J gene lost 1 base, with 16 bases spanning the gap. Per germline, CDR1 SGHVS and CDR2 FNYEAQ. The CDR3 sequence is 16 residues long. The V gene is TRBV7-6, the J gene TRBJ2-5, with no clear D. The specimen was naive CD4+ T cells sorted from blood. The subset denotes: CD45RA+ positively selected. This clonotype was sampled from a man aged 25-45 years in good health. DNA of the CDR3: TGTGCCAGCAGCTCAACCTATCACAAGCCCCAAGAGACCCAGTACTTC. Translated, it gives CASSSTYHKPQETQYF.